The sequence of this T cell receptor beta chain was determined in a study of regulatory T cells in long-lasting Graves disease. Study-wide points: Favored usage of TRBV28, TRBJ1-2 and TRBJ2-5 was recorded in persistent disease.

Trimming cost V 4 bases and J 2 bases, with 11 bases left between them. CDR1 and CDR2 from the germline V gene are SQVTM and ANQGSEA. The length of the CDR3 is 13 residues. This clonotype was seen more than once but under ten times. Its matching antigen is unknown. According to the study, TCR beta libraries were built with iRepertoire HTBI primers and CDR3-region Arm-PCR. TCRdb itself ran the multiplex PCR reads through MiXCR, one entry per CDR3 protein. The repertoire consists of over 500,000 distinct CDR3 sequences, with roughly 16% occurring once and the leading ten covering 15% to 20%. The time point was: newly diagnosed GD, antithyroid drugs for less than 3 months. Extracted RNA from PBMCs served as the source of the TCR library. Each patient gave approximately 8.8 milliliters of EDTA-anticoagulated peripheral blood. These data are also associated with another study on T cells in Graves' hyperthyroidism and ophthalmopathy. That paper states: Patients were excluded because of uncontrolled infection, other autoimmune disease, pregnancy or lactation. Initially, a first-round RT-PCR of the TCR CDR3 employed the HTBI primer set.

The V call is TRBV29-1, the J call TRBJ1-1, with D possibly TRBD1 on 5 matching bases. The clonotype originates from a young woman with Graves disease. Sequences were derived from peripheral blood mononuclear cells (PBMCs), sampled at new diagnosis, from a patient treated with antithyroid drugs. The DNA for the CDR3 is TGCAGCGTTGGGACATTGGGTAACACTGAAGCTTTCTTT. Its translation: CSVGTLGNTEAFF.